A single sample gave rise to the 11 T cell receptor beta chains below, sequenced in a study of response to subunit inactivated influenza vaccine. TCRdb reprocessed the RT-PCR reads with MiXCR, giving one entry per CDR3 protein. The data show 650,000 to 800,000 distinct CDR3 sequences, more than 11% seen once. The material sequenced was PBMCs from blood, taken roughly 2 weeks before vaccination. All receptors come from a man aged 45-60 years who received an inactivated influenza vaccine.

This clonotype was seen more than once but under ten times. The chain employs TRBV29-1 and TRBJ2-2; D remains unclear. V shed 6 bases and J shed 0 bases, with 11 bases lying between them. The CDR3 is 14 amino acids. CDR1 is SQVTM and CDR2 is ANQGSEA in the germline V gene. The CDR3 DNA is TGCAGCGTGGGAAGGGCCACGAACACCGGGGAGCTGTTTTTT. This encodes CSVGRATNTGELFF.

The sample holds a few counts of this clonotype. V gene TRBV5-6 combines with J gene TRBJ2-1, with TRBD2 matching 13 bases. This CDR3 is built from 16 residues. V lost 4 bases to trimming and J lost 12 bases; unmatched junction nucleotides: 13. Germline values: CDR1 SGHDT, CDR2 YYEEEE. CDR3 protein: CASSPNGLAGAARQFF. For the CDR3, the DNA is TGTGCCAGCAGCCCGAATGGACTAGCGGGGGCTGCTCGGCAGTTCTTC.

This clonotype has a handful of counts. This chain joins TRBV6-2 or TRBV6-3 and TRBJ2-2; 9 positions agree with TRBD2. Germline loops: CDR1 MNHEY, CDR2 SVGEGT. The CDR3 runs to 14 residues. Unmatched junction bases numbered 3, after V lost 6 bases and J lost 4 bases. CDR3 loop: CASSRTSATGELFF. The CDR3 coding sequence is TGTGCCAGCAGCCGGACTAGCGCCACCGGGGAGCTGTTTTTT.

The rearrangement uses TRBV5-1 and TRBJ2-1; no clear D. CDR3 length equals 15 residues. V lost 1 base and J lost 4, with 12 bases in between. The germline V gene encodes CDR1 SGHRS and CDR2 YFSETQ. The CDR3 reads CASSLSATKYNEQFF. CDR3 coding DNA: TGCGCCAGCAGCTTGTCGGCGACAAAATACAATGAGCAGTTCTTC.

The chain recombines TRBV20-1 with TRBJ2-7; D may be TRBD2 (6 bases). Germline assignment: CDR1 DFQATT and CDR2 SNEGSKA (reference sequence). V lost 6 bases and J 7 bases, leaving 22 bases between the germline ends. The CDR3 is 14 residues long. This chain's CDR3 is CSAETPDYHREQYF. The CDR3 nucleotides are TGCAGTGCGGAAACCCCGGACTATCACCGGGAGCAGTACTTC.

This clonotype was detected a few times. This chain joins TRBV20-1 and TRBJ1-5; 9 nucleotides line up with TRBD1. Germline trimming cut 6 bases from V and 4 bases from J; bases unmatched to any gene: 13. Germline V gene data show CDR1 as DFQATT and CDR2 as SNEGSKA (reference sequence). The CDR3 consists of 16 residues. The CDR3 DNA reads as TGCAGTGCCCCCCAAGCCGACAGGGGGAGGAATCAGCCCCAGCATTTT. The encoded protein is CSAPQADRGRNQPQHF.

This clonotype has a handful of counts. This chain's CDR3 is CASSLGGTTSTDTQYF. Here the CDR3 DNA reads TGCGCCAGCAGCTTGGGCGGGACAACTAGCACAGATACGCAGTATTTT. The V gene is TRBV5-1, the J gene TRBJ2-3, with D perhaps assigned TRBD1 or TRBD2 (6 bases each). Germline loops: CDR1 SGHRS, CDR2 YFSETQ. Trimming took 0 bases from V and 0 from J, leaving 11 bases between them. CDR3 length equals 16 residues.

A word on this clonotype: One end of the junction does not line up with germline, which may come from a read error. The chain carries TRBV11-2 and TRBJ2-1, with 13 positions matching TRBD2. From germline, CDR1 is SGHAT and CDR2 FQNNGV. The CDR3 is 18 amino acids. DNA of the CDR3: TGTGCCAGCAGCTTAGGGACTAGCGGGAGATTTACGTCGAATGAGCTGTTCTTC. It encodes CASSLGTSGRFTSNELFF.

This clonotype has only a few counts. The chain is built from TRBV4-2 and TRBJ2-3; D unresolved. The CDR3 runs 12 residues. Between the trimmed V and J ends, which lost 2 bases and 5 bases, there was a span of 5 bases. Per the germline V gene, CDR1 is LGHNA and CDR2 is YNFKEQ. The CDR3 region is CASSQRGDTQYF. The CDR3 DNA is TGTGCCAGCAGCCAACGAGGAGATACGCAGTATTTT.

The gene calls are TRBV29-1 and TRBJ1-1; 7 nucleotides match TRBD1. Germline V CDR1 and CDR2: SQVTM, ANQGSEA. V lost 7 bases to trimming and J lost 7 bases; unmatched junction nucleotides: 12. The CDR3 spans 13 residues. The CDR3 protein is CSGRRTGDSEAFF. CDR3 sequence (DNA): TGCAGCGGCCGAAGAACAGGGGATAGTGAAGCTTTCTTT.

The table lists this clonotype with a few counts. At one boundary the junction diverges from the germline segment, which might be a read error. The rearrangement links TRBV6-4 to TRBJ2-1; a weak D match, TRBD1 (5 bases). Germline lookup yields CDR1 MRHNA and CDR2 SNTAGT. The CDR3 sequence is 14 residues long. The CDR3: CASRDSGAGNEQFF. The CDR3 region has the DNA TGTGCCAGCAGAGACTCTGGGGCAGGCAATGAGCAGTTCTTC.